This TCR beta chain was identified in a study of T-cell reconstitution after alpha-beta-depleted transplantation in children. Molecular barcoding with unique molecular identifiers was used for the TCRbeta library. Each CDR3 protein is one row after TCRdb ran MiXCR on the PCR reads. The profile shows about 610,000 distinct CDR3 sequences, 20% to 30% of them singletons. As regards this clonotype: Its antigen is undetermined.

Overall study results and limits: For some patients, TCRbeta diversity was high at day 60 because of recipient T cells and thymic progenitors that survived. Hyperexpanded clones declined; after one year, newly produced T cells mostly supplied diversity. The origin of alpha-beta T cells about two months after transplant was reportedly several hundred expanded graft clones.

Germline loops: CDR1 SGHRS, CDR2 YFSETQ. The CDR3 is 14 amino acids. Losses at the gene ends were 5 bases for V and 2 bases for J; bases not matched to a gene: 5. This rearrangement joins TRBV5-1 to TRBJ2-3, with 7 positions matching TRBD1. The TCR sequence derives from a boy in the first two years of life with Wiskott-Aldrich syndrome, due to receive a stem cell transplant. The sequencing used PBMCs, collected before TCRalphabeta/CD19-depleted stem cell transplant. CDR3 sequence (DNA): TGCGCCAGCAGGACCGGGACAGACACAGATACGCAGTATTTT. It yields the protein CASRTGTDTDTQYF.